This TCR beta chain was recovered during a study of blood T cells in healthy people across ages. Donors ranged from about 6 to 90 years old and were healthy Caucasians in Russia. Germline-derived CDR1 and CDR2 are PRHDT and FYEKMQ (reference sequence). The CDR3 is made up of 16 amino acids. Using a J-beta primer mix together with a sample-barcoded 5' primer, a second PCR was run for about 6 to 11 cycles. Tags on each cDNA molecule came from a template-switch adaptor with 12 random nucleotides. TCRdb re-called the 5' RACE reads with MiXCR, one entry per CDR3 protein. The sample holds 1.5 million to 2 million distinct CDR3 sequences, about 49% seen once. Findings of the study overall: Naive and antigen-experienced cells could not be conclusively compared, given unsorted PBMCs. The study found more naive CD4+ cells and higher diversity in long-lived than aged donors.

About this clonotype: The antigen is not known. One junction end disagrees with the germline gene, perhaps due to a read error.

The clonotype originates from a woman aged 40 to 50 in good health. The chain combines TRBV13 with TRBJ1-4, with TRBD1 as a possible D gene (5 bases). Sequencing was carried out using blood. The CDR3, as DNA: TGTGCCAGCAGCTCGGGGACCGTCCTGGCTAATGGAAAACTGTTTTTT. Its translation is CASSSGTVLANGKLFF.